This TCR beta chain was sequenced during a study of coeliac disease. Using immunoSEQ multiplex PCR, the repertoire was profiled, and TCRdb retains in-frame clones only, with some absent. The top ten hold 7.5% to 9.5% of the sample, which has a few thousand clones, approximately 73% seen once. Each fraction contributed one roughly 500,000-cell aliquot for sequencing. The sequence came from a man between 70 and 80 years old with active celiac disease. Sequenced material: lymphocytes from the gut lamina propria.

The CDR3 sequence is CASSLGWGRGATYEQYF. DNA of the CDR3: TGCGCCAGCAGCTTGGGGTGGGGCAGGGGGGCTACCTACGAGCAGTACTTC. The chain links TRBV5-1 to TRBJ2-7; TRBD1 is a possible D gene (7 bases). V shed 0 bases and J shed 2 bases, with 18 bases lying between them. CDR1 is SGHRS, CDR2 YFSETQ, per germline. CDR3 length: 17 amino acids.